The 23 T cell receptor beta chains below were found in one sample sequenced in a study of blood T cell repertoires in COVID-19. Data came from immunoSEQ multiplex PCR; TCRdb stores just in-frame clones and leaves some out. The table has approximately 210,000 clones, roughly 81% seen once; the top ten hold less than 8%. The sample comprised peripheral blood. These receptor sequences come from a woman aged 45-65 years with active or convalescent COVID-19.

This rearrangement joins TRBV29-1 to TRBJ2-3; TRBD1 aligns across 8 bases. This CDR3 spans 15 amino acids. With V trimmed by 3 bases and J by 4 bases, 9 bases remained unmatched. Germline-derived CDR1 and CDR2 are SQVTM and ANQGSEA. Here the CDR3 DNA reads TGCAGCGTTGATATGGCAGGGGGCGGCGCAGATACGCAGTATTTT. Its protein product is CSVDMAGGGADTQYF.

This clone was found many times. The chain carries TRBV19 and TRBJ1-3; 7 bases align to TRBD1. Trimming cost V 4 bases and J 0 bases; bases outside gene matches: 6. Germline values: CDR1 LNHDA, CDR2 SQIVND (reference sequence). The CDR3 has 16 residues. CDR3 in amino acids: CASSRTGRGSGNTIYF. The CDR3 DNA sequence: TGTGCCAGTAGTAGGACAGGCCGGGGCTCTGGAAACACCATATATTTT.

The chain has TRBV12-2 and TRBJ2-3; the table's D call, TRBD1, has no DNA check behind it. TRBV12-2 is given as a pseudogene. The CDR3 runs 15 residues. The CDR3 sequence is CASRFSDRGPDTQYF. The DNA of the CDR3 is TGTGCAAGTCGCTTTTCGGACAGGGGGCCAGATACGCAGTATTTT.

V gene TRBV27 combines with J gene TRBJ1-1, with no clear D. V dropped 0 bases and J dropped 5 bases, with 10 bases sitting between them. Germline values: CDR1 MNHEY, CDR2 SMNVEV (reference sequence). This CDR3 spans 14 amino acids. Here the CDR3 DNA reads TGTGCCAGCAGTTTATCGGTAGGGAGAACTGAAGCTTTCTTT. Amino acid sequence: CASSLSVGRTEAFF.

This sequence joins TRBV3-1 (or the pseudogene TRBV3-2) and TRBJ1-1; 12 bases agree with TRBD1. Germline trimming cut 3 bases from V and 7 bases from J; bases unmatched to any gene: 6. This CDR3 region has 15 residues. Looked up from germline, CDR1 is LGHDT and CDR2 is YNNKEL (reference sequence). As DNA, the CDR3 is TGTGCCAGCAGCCAGGACCGGGACAGGGGGCATGAAGCTTTCTTT. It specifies CASSQDRDRGHEAFF.

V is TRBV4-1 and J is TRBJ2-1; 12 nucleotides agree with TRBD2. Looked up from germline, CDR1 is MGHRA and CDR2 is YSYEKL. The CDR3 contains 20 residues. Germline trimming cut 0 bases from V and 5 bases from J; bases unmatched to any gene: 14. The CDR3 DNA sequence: TGCGCCAGCAGCCAAGATCCAACCCTAGCGGGAGGGCCGCAGAACAATGAGCAGTTCTTC. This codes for CASSQDPTLAGGPQNNEQFF.

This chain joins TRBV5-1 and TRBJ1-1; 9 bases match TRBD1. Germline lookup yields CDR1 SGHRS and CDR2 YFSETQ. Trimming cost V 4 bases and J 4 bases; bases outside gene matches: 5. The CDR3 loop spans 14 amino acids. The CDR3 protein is CASSPMTGGTEAFF. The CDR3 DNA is TGCGCCAGCAGCCCGATGACAGGGGGCACTGAAGCTTTCTTT.

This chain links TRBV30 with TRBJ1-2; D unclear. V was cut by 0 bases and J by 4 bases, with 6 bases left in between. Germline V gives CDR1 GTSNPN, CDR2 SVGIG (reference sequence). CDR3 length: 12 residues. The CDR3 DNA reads TGTGCCTGGAGTGTAACCGGCTATGGCTACACCTTC. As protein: CAWSVTGYGYTF.

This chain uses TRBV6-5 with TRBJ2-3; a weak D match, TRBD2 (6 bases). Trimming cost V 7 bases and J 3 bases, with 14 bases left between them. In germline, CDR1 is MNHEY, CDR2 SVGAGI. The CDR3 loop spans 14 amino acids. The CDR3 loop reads CASTGAGRTDTQYF. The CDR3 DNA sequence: TGTGCCAGCACTGGGGCAGGGAGGACAGATACGCAGTATTTT.

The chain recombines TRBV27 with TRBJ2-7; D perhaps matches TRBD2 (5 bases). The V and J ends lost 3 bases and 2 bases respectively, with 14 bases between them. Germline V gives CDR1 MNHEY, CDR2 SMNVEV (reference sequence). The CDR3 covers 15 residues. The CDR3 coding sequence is TGTGCCAGCAGTTTGGTGGGAGAAGGGACCTACGAGCAGTACTTC. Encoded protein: CASSLVGEGTYEQYF.

This chain's CDR3 is CASSRGTGSNGYTF. Here the CDR3 DNA reads TGTGCCAGCAGCCGCGGGACAGGGTCGAATGGCTACACCTTC. This chain links TRBV3-1 (or the pseudogene TRBV3-2) with TRBJ1-2; 9 bases agree with TRBD1. Germline values: CDR1 LGHDT, CDR2 YNNKEL (reference sequence). CDR3 length: 14 residues. V shed 4 bases, J shed 6 bases, and the junction held 6 bases outside the gene matches.

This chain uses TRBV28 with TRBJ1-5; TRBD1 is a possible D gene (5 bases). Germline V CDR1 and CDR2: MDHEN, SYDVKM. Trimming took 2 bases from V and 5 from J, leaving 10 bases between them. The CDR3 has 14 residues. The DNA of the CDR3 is TGTGCCAGCAGTTTAACCCAGGGATATCAGCCCCAGCATTTT. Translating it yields CASSLTQGYQPQHF.

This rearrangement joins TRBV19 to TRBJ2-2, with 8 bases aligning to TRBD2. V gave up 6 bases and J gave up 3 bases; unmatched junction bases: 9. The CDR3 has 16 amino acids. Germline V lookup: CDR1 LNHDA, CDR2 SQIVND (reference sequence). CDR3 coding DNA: TGTGCCAGTAGGGGGGCAACTAGCGGTTACACCGGGGAGCTGTTTTTT. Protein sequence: CASRGATSGYTGELFF.

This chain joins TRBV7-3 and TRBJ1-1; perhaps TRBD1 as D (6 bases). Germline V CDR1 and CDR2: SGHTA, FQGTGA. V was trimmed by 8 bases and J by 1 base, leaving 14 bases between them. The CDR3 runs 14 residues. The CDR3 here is CASSQGSSNTEAFF. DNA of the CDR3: TGTGCCAGCTCACAGGGCAGCTCGAACACTGAAGCTTTCTTT.

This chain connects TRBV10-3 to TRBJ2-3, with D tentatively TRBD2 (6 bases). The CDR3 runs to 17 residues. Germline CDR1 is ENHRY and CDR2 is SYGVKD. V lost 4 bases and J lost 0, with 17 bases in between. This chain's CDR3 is CAISGRYGTLSTDTQYF. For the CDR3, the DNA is TGTGCCATCAGTGGGAGATACGGGACTCTGAGCACAGATACGCAGTATTTT.

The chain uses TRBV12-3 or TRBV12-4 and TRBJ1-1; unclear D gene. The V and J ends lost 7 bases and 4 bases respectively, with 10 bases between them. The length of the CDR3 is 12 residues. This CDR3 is CASTKAGTEAFF. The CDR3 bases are TGTGCCAGCACGAAAGCAGGCACTGAAGCTTTCTTT.

The CDR3 region is CASSATSLETQYF. Written as DNA, the CDR3 is TGTGCCAGCAGCGCTACTAGCCTGGAGACCCAGTACTTC. The gene calls are TRBV7-9 and TRBJ2-5; tentative D call: TRBD2 (6 bases). Germline values: CDR1 SEHNR, CDR2 FQNEAQ (reference sequence). The CDR3 loop spans 13 amino acids. V dropped 5 bases and J dropped 5 bases, with 12 bases sitting between them.

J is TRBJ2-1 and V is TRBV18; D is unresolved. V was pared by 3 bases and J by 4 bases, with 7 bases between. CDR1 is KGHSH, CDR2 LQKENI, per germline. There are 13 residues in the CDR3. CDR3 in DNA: TGTGCCAGCTCACCGGGCAGGTACAATGAGCAGTTCTTC. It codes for CASSPGRYNEQFF.

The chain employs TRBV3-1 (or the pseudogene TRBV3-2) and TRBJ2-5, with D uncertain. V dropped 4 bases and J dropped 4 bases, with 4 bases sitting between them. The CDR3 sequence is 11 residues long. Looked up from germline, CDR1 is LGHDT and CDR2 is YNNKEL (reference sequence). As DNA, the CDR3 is TGTGCCAGCAGCCTCGGAGAGACCCAGTACTTC. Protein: CASSLGETQYF.

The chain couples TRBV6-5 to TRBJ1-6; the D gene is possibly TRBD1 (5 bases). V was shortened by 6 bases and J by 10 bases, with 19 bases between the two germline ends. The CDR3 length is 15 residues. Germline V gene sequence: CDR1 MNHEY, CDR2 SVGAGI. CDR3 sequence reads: CASSLDISIVSPLHF. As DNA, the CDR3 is TGTGCCAGCAGCTTGGACATTTCAATCGTGTCACCCCTCCACTTT.

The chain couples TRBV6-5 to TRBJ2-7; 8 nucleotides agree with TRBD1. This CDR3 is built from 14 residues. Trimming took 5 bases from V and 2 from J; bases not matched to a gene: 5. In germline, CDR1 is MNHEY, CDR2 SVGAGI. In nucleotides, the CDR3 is TGTGCCAGCAGTATCAGGGGGCCCCCCTACGAGCAGTACTTC. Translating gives CASSIRGPPYEQYF.

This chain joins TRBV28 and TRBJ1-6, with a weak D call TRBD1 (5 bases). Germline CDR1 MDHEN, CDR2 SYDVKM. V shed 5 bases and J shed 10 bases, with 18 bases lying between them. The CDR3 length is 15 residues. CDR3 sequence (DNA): TGTGCCAGCAGTCCCTCTCAGGGTCGTTACTCACCCCTCCACTTT. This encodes CASSPSQGRYSPLHF.

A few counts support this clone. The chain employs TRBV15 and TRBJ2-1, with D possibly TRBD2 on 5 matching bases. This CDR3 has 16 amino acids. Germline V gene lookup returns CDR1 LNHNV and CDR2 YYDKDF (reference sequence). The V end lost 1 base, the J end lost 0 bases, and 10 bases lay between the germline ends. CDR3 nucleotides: TGTGCCACCAGCAGAGGAGGGATGAGCTCCTACAATGAGCAGTTCTTC. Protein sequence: CATSRGGMSSYNEQFF.